These T cell receptor beta chains were read from a single sample in a study of blood T cell repertoires in COVID-19. Sequenced by immunoSEQ multiplex PCR; TCRdb stores in-frame clones only, minus some. Of about 39,000 clones in the sample, 80% to 95% were seen once. The sequenced sample consisted of peripheral blood. The source is a man aged 45-65 years with active COVID-19. Both conserved end residues are part of each CDR3. The D gene is left open where the match is weak. Clone size, where shown, is once, few, many, or a class for clones that have expanded.

TRBD2 | TRBJ2-7 | . | TRBV2 | CASSALAGAAVYEQYF | TGTGCCAGCAGTGCCCTAGCGGGAGCCGCCGTCTACGAGCAGTACTTC
TRBD1 | TRBJ1-2 | . | TRBV5-1 | CASRLNPDRGGYGYTF | TGCGCCAGCAGACTAAATCCAGACAGGGGAGGGTATGGCTACACCTTC
. | TRBJ2-1 | once | TRBV29-1 | CSVVPFTEFNEQFF | TGCAGCGTTGTCCCCTTCACAGAGTTCAATGAGCAGTTCTTC
TRBD2 | TRBJ2-7 | . | TRBV4-3 | CASSQALAGGGYEQYF | TGCGCCAGCAGCCAAGCTCTAGCGGGGGGTGGGTACGAGCAGTACTTC
TRBD2 | TRBJ2-1 | . | TRBV29-1 | CSHLAGISYNEQFF | TGCAGTCATCTAGCGGGAATCTCCTACAATGAGCAGTTCTTC
TRBD1 | TRBJ2-1 | . | TRBV27 | CASSGQGIHEQFF | TGTGCCAGCAGCGGACAGGGTATACATGAGCAGTTCTTC
. | TRBJ1-1 | . | TRBV5-6 | CASLDSSNTEAFF | TGTGCCAGCTTGGACAGCTCGAACACTGAAGCTTTCTTT
TRBD1 | TRBJ1-1 | . | TRBV7-2 | CASSLGPGTVMNTEAFF | TGTGCCAGCAGCCTTGGTCCCGGGACAGTCATGAACACTGAAGCTTTCTTT
. | TRBJ1-2 | . | TRBV14 | CASSRRQGYYGYTF | TGTGCCAGCAGCCGTCGCCAGGGATACTATGGCTACACCTTC
. | TRBJ1-1 | . | TRBV7-8 | CASSPQGGKTEAFF | TGTGCCAGCAGCCCACAGGGAGGGAAGACTGAAGCTTTCTTT
. | TRBJ2-3 | . | TRBV11-3 | CASSLFSSGTQYF | TGTGCCAGCAGCTTATTCTCCTCGGGAACGCAGTATTTT
TRBD2 | TRBJ2-7 | . | TRBV24-1 | CATSLLWLAALEQYF | TGTGCCACCTCTCTGCTCTGGCTAGCGGCGCTCGAGCAGTACTTC
. | TRBJ1-1 | . | TRBV18 | CASSPVDKQNTEAFF | TGTGCCAGCTCACCGGTTGACAAGCAGAACACTGAAGCTTTCTTT
. | TRBJ1-2 | . | TRBV10-2 | CASSPDSFYGYTF | TGCGCCAGCAGTCCGGACAGTTTCTATGGCTACACCTTC
. | TRBJ2-5 | . | TRBV10-3 | CAISESTGETQYF | TGTGCCATCAGTGAGTCGACCGGGGAGACCCAGTACTTC
TRBD1 | TRBJ2-7 | . | TRBV6-5 | CASSYSGRGRSYEQYF | TGTGCCAGCAGTTACTCGGGCAGGGGGCGCTCCTACGAGCAGTACTTC
. | TRBJ2-7 | once | TRBV30 | CAWSFEITPTREQYF | TGTGCCTGGAGTTTTGAGATAACCCCAACTAGGGAGCAGTACTTC
TRBD1 | TRBJ1-1 | once | TRBV19 | CASRGQAMNTEAFF | TGTGCCAGTAGAGGACAGGCAATGAACACTGAAGCTTTCTTT
. | TRBJ1-6 | few | TRBV12-5 | CASGTGNSPLHF | TGTGCTAGTGGAACAGGGAATTCACCCCTCCACTTT
TRBD1 | TRBJ2-7 | few | TRBV7-3 | CASSLRQGSEQYF | TGTGCCAGCAGCTTAAGACAGGGGAGCGAGCAGTACTTC
. | TRBJ2-3 | . | TRBV19 | CASSISLFDTQYF | TGTGCCAGTAGTATCAGTCTTTTTGATACGCAGTATTTT
. | TRBJ1-1 | . | TRBV30 | CAWSVKRPEAFF | TGTGCCTGGAGTGTCAAGAGGCCTGAAGCTTTCTTT
. | TRBJ1-6 | . | TRBV19 | CASSIYGVNSPLHF | TGTGCCAGTAGTATCTACGGAGTTAATTCACCCCTCCACTTT
. | TRBJ1-3 | . | TRBV18 | CASSPISGGSSGNTIYF | TGTGCCAGCTCCCCCATTTCGGGGGGGAGCTCTGGAAACACCATATATTTT
TRBD1 | TRBJ2-2 | . | TRBV5-1 | CASSSTGNGELFF | TGCGCCAGCAGCTCGACAGGGAACGGGGAGCTGTTTTTT
TRBD1 | TRBJ1-2 | few | TRBV2 | CASSEWRGQVGYTF | TGTGCCAGCAGTGAATGGAGGGGGCAGGTTGGCTACACCTTC
. | TRBJ1-1 | . | TRBV5-4 | CASSPEEPGTEAFF | TGTGCCAGCAGCCCCGAAGAGCCGGGCACTGAAGCTTTCTTT
TRBD2 | TRBJ2-3 | . | TRBV3-1/TRBV3-2 | CASSPTSVTDTQYF | TGTGCCAGCAGCCCGACTAGCGTTACAGATACGCAGTATTTT
. | TRBJ1-1 | . | TRBV7-3 | CASSLWQGKAFF | TGTGCCAGCAGCTTATGGCAGGGGAAAGCTTTCTTT
. | TRBJ2-1 | . | TRBV5-1 | CASSFLAAYNEQFF | TGCGCCAGCAGCTTTCTAGCAGCCTACAATGAGCAGTTCTTC
. | TRBJ2-5 | . | TRBV5-1 | CASSFRGQETQYF | TGCGCCAGCAGCTTTAGGGGACAAGAGACCCAGTACTTC
TRBD1 | TRBJ1-1 | . | TRBV7-3 | CASRPTGGTEAFF | TGTGCCAGCAGGCCGACAGGGGGCACTGAAGCTTTCTTT
TRBD1 | TRBJ1-1 | . | TRBV2 | CASRLRGLDTEAFF | TGTGCCAGCAGGCTCAGGGGGTTAGACACTGAAGCTTTCTTT
TRBD1 | TRBJ1-2 | . | TRBV25-1 | CASRVPGQGILSYGYTF | TGTGCCAGCAGGGTTCCGGGACAGGGGATTTTATCCTATGGCTACACCTTC
. | TRBJ1-6 | . | TRBV6-4 | CASSDSWGDSPLHF | TGTGCCAGCAGTGACTCTTGGGGGGATTCACCCCTCCACTTT
TRBD1 | TRBJ1-1 | . | TRBV7-9 | CASSDRPGQGAMNTEAFF | TGTGCCAGCAGCGACCGACCGGGACAGGGCGCGATGAACACTGAAGCTTTCTTT
TRBD2 | TRBJ2-3 | . | TRBV3-1/TRBV3-2 | CASSQDRGGGTDTQYF | TGTGCCAGCAGCCAAGACCGGGGGGGTGGCACAGATACGCAGTATTTT
TRBD2 | TRBJ2-5 | . | TRBV29-1 | CSVAPSGGQETQYF | TGCAGCGTTGCGCCTAGCGGGGGGCAAGAGACCCAGTACTTC
TRBD1 | TRBJ1-5 | . | TRBV7-2 | CASSRDRDQPQHF | TGTGCCAGCAGTCGGGACAGGGATCAGCCCCAGCATTTT
TRBD1 | TRBJ2-2 | once | TRBV5-6 | CASSLRQGNTGELFF | TGTGCCAGCAGCTTACGACAGGGGAACACCGGGGAGCTGTTTTTT
. | TRBJ1-1 | once | TRBV30 | CAWSVTRETEAFF | TGTGCCTGGAGTGTCACCCGGGAGACTGAAGCTTTCTTT
TRBD2 | TRBJ2-1 | . | TRBV7-9 | CASSLALAGGQEQFF | TGTGCCAGCAGCTTAGCACTAGCGGGAGGCCAGGAGCAGTTCTTC
. | TRBJ2-3 | . | TRBV5-4 | CASSQYRGRGTDTQYF | TGTGCCAGCAGCCAGTATCGCGGCCGGGGCACAGATACGCAGTATTTT
. | TRBJ2-7 | . | TRBV7-8 | CASSPPGYEQYF | TGTGCCAGCAGCCCCCCGGGCTACGAGCAGTACTTC
TRBD2 | TRBJ2-1 | . | TRBV19 | CASSISSGGAYNEQFF | TGTGCCAGTAGTATCTCAAGCGGGGGGGCCTACAATGAGCAGTTCTTC
. | TRBJ2-1 | . | TRBV4-2 | CASSQGLRAGVSNEQFF | TGTGCCAGCAGCCAAGGTTTACGGGCAGGGGTTAGCAATGAGCAGTTCTTC
. | TRBJ2-1 | . | TRBV18 | CATTGTDVNNEQFF | TGTGCCACCACTGGGACTGACGTTAACAATGAGCAGTTCTTC
. | TRBJ1-3 | . | TRBV15 | CATSNQGNRNTIYF | TGTGCCACCAGCAATCAGGGAAATAGAAACACCATATATTTT
. | TRBJ1-1 | . | TRBV15 | CATSRSVNTEAFF | TGTGCCACCAGCAGATCAGTGAACACTGAAGCTTTCTTT
. | TRBJ2-5 | . | TRBV20-1 | CSARDHETQYF | TGCAGTGCTAGAGATCATGAGACCCAGTACTTC
. | TRBJ2-4 | . | TRBV30 | CAWSVGQVLAKNIQYF | TGTGCCTGGAGTGTAGGCCAGGTTCTAGCCAAAAACATTCAGTACTTC
. | TRBJ1-5 | once | TRBV5-1 | CASSPGGDQPQHF | TGCGCCAGCAGCCCCGGGGGAGATCAGCCCCAGCATTTT
. | TRBJ2-5 | . | TRBV7-3 | CASSSGLQETQYF | TGTGCCAGCAGCTCCGGACTTCAAGAGACCCAGTACTTC
. | TRBJ1-1 | . | TRBV5-1 | CASSSGQFMNTEAFF | TGCGCCAGCAGCTCCGGACAGTTCATGAACACTGAAGCTTTCTTT
. | TRBJ1-1 | . | TRBV3-1/TRBV3-2 | CASSPRNTEAFF | TGTGCCAGCAGCCCCCGGAACACTGAAGCTTTCTTT